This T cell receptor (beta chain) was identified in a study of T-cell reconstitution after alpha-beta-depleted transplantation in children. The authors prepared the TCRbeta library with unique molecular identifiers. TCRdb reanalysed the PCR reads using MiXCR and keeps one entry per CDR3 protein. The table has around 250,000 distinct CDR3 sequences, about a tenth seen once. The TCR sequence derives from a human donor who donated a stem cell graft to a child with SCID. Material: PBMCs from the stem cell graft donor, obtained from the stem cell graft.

CDR3 in DNA: TGTGCCAGTGGGGCAGACTTCACTCGTTATGGCTACACCTTC. It translates to CASGADFTRYGYTF. The chain is built from TRBV6-5 and TRBJ1-2, with D tentatively TRBD1 (5 bases). V lost 9 bases and J 5 bases, leaving 19 bases between the germline ends. There are 14 residues in the CDR3. The germline gives CDR1 MNHEY, CDR2 SVGAGI.